The 13 T cell receptor beta chains presented below share a single source sample, sequenced in a study of blood T cell repertoires in COVID-19. Assay used: immunoSEQ multiplex PCR; TCRdb lists only in-frame clones, some missing. The data show about 160,000 clones, over 80% seen once. Material for sequencing was peripheral blood. The receptors were gathered from a woman aged 60-70 years who had recovered from COVID-19.

The chain combines TRBV4-2 with TRBJ1-4, with 7 bases that match TRBD1. The CDR3 has 16 residues. Per germline, CDR1 LGHNA and CDR2 YNFKEQ. J was trimmed by 5 bases and V by 2 bases; bases with no gene match: 8. The CDR3 DNA sequence: TGTGCCAGCAGCCAACCACCGGGACAGATAAATGAAAAACTGTTTTTT. Its protein product is CASSQPPGQINEKLFF.

The chain recombines TRBV27 with TRBJ2-7; weak D call: TRBD2 (5 bases). The germline V and J ends were trimmed by 5 bases and 0 bases, with 20 bases remaining between them. This CDR3 has 17 amino acids. The germline CDR1 and CDR2 sequences are MNHEY and SMNVEV (reference sequence). CDR3 sequence reads: CASSQAAVLHSSYEQYF. As DNA, the CDR3 is TGTGCCAGCAGTCAAGCGGCCGTCCTTCACAGCTCCTACGAGCAGTACTTC.

The chain recombines TRBV24-1 with TRBJ1-1, with D perhaps matching TRBD1 (5 bases). The V end was cut by 7 bases, the J end by 3 bases, with 5 bases between. The germline V gene encodes CDR1 KGHDR and CDR2 SFDVKD. The CDR3 runs 11 residues. The CDR3 DNA reads TGTGCCACCAGGACAGACACTGAAGCTTTCTTT. Translation gives CATRTDTEAFF.

The chain links TRBV4-3 to TRBJ2-3; D remains unclear. The CDR3 loop spans 15 amino acids. The V end was cut by 1 base, the J end by 4 bases, with 12 bases between. Per the germline V gene, CDR1 is LGHNA and CDR2 is YSLEER. CDR3: CASSQGSLPPDTQYF. The CDR3 DNA sequence: TGCGCCAGCAGCCAAGGGAGCCTCCCCCCAGATACGCAGTATTTT.

The rearrangement joins TRBV10-2 to TRBJ2-2; a possible D gene is TRBD1 (5 bases). CDR1 and CDR2 (germline): WSHSY, SAAADI. This CDR3 region has 15 residues. V lost 3 bases to trimming and J lost 0 bases, with 8 bases between them. This chain's CDR3 is CASSEGAANTGELFF. In nucleotides, the CDR3 is TGCGCCAGCAGTGAAGGGGCCGCGAACACCGGGGAGCTGTTTTTT.

The chain combines TRBV28 with TRBJ2-7; TRBD1 matches at 7 bases. CDR3 length equals 13 residues. Trimming took 7 bases from V and 0 from J; bases not matched to a gene: 3. Germline V gene sequence: CDR1 MDHEN, CDR2 SYDVKM. CDR3 sequence reads: CASTTGASYEQYF. The CDR3 DNA sequence: TGTGCCAGCACTACAGGGGCCTCCTACGAGCAGTACTTC.

The V and J genes are TRBV19 and TRBJ1-1, with TRBD1 identical over 7 bases. Germline trimming cut 9 bases from V and 0 bases from J; bases unmatched to any gene: 7. Looked up from germline, CDR1 is LNHDA and CDR2 is SQIVND (reference sequence). This CDR3 has 14 residues. In DNA form, the CDR3 reads TGTGCCAGCTATGACAGGGCCATGAACACTGAAGCTTTCTTT. Translated, it gives CASYDRAMNTEAFF.

This chain joins TRBV2 and TRBJ2-5, with a possible D match to TRBD1 (5 bases). V lost 6 bases and J 1 base, leaving 9 bases between the germline ends. This CDR3 contains 13 residues. Germline loops: CDR1 SNHLY, CDR2 FYNNEI. Here the CDR3 DNA reads TGTGCCAGCAGATGGACAATCCAAGAGACCCAGTACTTC. Translation: CASRWTIQETQYF. Drawing the rest from reference TRBV2 and TRBJ2-5, the complete variable domain is EPEVTQTPSHQVTQMGQEVILRCVPISNHLYFYWYRQILGQKVEFLVSFYNNEISEKSEIFDDQFSVERPDGSNFTLKIRSTKLEDSAMYFCASRWTIQETQYFGPGTRLLVL.

The chain employs TRBV7-9 and TRBJ1-3; tentatively, D is TRBD1 (5 bases). This CDR3 has 15 residues. V was shortened by 3 bases and J by 0 bases, with 9 bases between the two germline ends. The germline gives CDR1 SEHNR, CDR2 FQNEAQ (reference sequence). CDR3 sequence (DNA): TGTGCCAGCAGCTTGACCAGGGTCTCTGGAAACACCATATATTTT. Its protein is CASSLTRVSGNTIYF. The whole variable domain, remainder taken from reference TRBV7-9 and TRBJ1-3, is DTGVSQNPRHKITKRGQNVTFRCDPISEHNRLYWYRQTLGQGPEFLTYFQNEAQLEKSRLLSDRFSAERPKGSFSTLEIQRTEQGDSAMYLCASSLTRVSGNTIYFGEGSWLTVV.

A few counts support this clone. The chain uses TRBV4-1 and TRBJ2-2; 16 bases agree with TRBD2. There are 18 residues in the CDR3. Losses at the gene ends were 4 bases for V and 2 bases for J; bases not matched to a gene: 4. Germline V gene data show CDR1 as MGHRA and CDR2 as YSYEKL. CDR3 protein: CASSLGTSGGVNTGELFF. The CDR3 nucleotides read TGCGCCAGCAGCCTTGGGACTAGCGGGGGGGTAAACACCGGGGAGCTGTTTTTT.

The gene calls are TRBV30 and TRBJ1-2; 9 bases agree with TRBD1. The V and J ends lost 4 bases and 8 bases, in that order; junction bases with no gene match: 11. The germline V gene encodes CDR1 GTSNPN and CDR2 SVGIG (reference sequence). The length of the CDR3 is 14 residues. The CDR3 coding sequence is TGTGCCTGGAAGCCACAGGGGGCACGAGGGGGCTACACCTTC. Residues: CAWKPQGARGGYTF.

The J gene is TRBJ1-2, the V gene TRBV28, with 7 nucleotides matching TRBD1. The CDR3 runs 14 residues. Germline V CDR1 and CDR2: MDHEN, SYDVKM. Unmatched junction bases numbered 5, after V lost 3 bases and J lost 4 bases. The CDR3 DNA sequence: TGTGCCAGCAGTTTGACAGGGTCTACCTATGGCTACACCTTC. Its protein is CASSLTGSTYGYTF.

In its sample, this clone was seen a few times. Here the CDR3 reads CASSSTATGTGIEKLFF. The CDR3 coding sequence is TGTGCCAGCTCATCCACCGCCACCGGGACAGGGATTGAAAAACTGTTTTTT. The V call is TRBV18, the J call TRBJ1-4; 9 bases fit TRBD1. The CDR3 consists of 17 residues. The V segment lost 5 bases and the J segment 7 bases; nucleotides outside the gene matches: 14. Germline assignment: CDR1 KGHSH and CDR2 LQKENI. Variable domain in full (rest from reference TRBV18 and TRBJ1-4): NAGVMQNPRHLVRRRGQEARLRCSPMKGHSHVYWYRQLPEEGLKFMVYLQKENIIDESGMPKERFSAEFPKEGPSILRIQQVVRGDSAAYFCASSSTATGTGIEKLFFGSGTQLSVL.